The source of this T cell receptor (beta chain) is a study of T cells in Graves' hyperthyroidism and ophthalmopathy (dated 2019 in TCRdb). About the full investigation: Peripheral blood samples were taken at initial diagnosis, before any treatment was given. An independent validation cohort of fewer than 20 hyperthyroidism patients and about 15 patients who later progressed to ophthalmopathy tested prospective prediction of ophthalmopathy. TCR Vbeta CDR3 sequencing of 120 to 150 peripheral blood samples (under 45 ophthalmopathy, roughly 74 hyperthyroidism and roughly 17 progressor patients) is reported in the paper. The 85 to 100 discovery patients were divided at random into training and test sets in a 7:3 ratio. Once sampling was done, hyperthyroidism patients were given methimazole at a starting dose of 30 mg daily, whereas ophthalmopathy patients were given high-dose intravenous methylprednisolone. A discovery cohort of approximately 97 patients, about 40 with Graves' ophthalmopathy and approximately 60 with stable Graves' hyperthyroidism, was used to find distinguishing TCR V-J signatures. In six Graves' hyperthyroidism patients, the study also compared T-cell repertoires from thyroid tissue with T-cell repertoires from blood.

For CDR1 and CDR2, the germline V gene lists MDHEN and SYDVKM. V is trimmed back by 6 bases and J by 5 bases, and the junction contains 13 bases that no gene match accounts for. The CDR3 covers 16 residues, taking in both the cysteine and the phenylalanine. Solely the CDR3 DNA is kept, with 48 bases framed from the first base. In this sample, this clonotype turned up many times. Its specific antigen is unknown. No qualities accompany the bases; no much larger clone lies one base away. Study-wide findings and limitations: In cross-validation, a model built on a 13 V-J signature told ophthalmopathy apart from stable hyperthyroidism with 87.88% sensitivity and roughly 81% specificity, and in testing the same model reached 80%/75%. In validation, the model predicted progression to ophthalmopathy with over 60% sensitivity and 72% to 85% specificity, a median of around six months before onset. Sample size was not statistically predetermined, and blinding of investigators to group allocation was not performed. Most expanded thyroid clonotypes (frequency above 0.001) were also detected in blood, suggesting blood repertoires may reflect thyroid immune responses.

Ophthalmopathy patients had moderately to severely active disease, Clinical Activity Score of at least 3, NOSPECS grade of at least 4, and duration under 3 months. Patients with uncontrolled infections, other autoimmune diseases, pregnancy or lactation were excluded. Diagnoses were based on clinical symptoms, serum thyroxine and TRAb, thyroid ultrasound and orbital computed tomography. Ficoll-Paque density gradient centrifugation was used to isolate PBMCs from 9.5 to 10 ml of fresh peripheral blood. Total RNA was extracted using Trizol reagent, and RNA quality was assessed on an Agilent 2100 Bioanalyzer. Amplification of TCR beta CDR3 regions was carried out from RNA transcripts. For the first round of RT-PCR on the TCR CDR3, the HTBI primer set was used together with the Qiagen OneStep RT-PCR kit. The libraries were constructed in a second round of multiplex PCR and then size-selected and purified. Paired-end sequencing of the libraries was performed with 100 bp reads on an Illumina HiSeq2000. The authors' pipeline ran thus. SOAPnuke was used to process the raw data, with reads discarded if the reads contained adapters or uncalled bases, had a mean Phred below 15, or lacked an exact constant-primer or identifier match. High-quality paired reads were merged using COPE v1.2.5, and each unique nucleotide sequence was defined as a clonotype. Clonotypes were aligned to IMGT TRBV, TRBD and TRBJ reference segments using MiTCR v1.1. Only V-J combinations with frequency above 0.0001, covering roughly 99% of repertoires, were analysed. A TCS score was defined as the ratio between F50 (clonal expansion) and ExV (chaos), using BLOSUM62-based TCRdist between CDR3 peptides within each V-J. Welch's t-statistics and random forest reduced 500 to 550 V-J features to around 14, which were used in a naive Bayes classifier (R e1071). TCRdb took the public reads, trimmed them with fastp at Q25, ran MiXCR for clone calling and kept in-frame beta chains. One record per CDR3 amino acid sequence lists the most common genes and DNA. Here the V and J calls rest on TCRdb's processing, not on the authors' analysis. The sample has 500,000 to 600,000 distinct CDR3 sequences on record, just under 20% of them singletons. The ten largest clones add up to over 45% of the sample.

The sequence is built from TRBV28 and TRBJ2-5; TRBD2 matches 9 bases in the middle. The sample taken for sequencing was blood. This clonotype originated in a man aged 35 to 55 with Graves' ophthalmopathy. In nucleotides, the sequence is TGTGCCAGCAGCCCGGAATTAGCGGGAGTCGGGGAGACCCAGTACTTC. It codes for CASSPELAGVGETQYF. Reference TRBV28 and TRBJ2-5 genes cover what lies past the CDR3, so the full variable domain is DVKVTQSSRYLVKRTGEKVFLECVQDMDHENMFWYRQDPGLGLRLIYFSYDVKMKEKGDIPEGYSVSREKKERFSLILESASTNQTSMYLCASSPELAGVGETQYFGPGTRLLVL.